Below are 14 T cell receptor beta chains sequenced from a single sample in a study of HIV-infected children after antiretroviral therapy interruption. A 3' RACE protocol on RNA, with unique molecular identifiers, produced the TCR library. TCRdb analysed the 3' RACE reads with MiXCR anew, one entry per CDR3 protein. The table has some 90,000 distinct CDR3 sequences, about 7% seen once. Treatment specified: PENTA 11 planned treatment interruption arm or continuous ART arm. The sample here was CD45RA+ CD4+ T cells from PBMCs, pooled from several time points, taken from a donor given antiretroviral therapy, either interrupted or continuous. Regarding subset: naive CD4+ CD45RA+ CD45RO- T cells. All receptors come from a pool of human donors with HIV.

This clonotype was recorded at least ten times. The chain links TRBV5-1 to TRBJ2-7, with 10 bases that match TRBD2. The CDR3 is 15 amino acids. Trimming cost V 3 bases and J 2 bases; bases outside gene matches: 5. CDR1 is SGHRS, CDR2 YFSETQ, per germline. Written as DNA, the CDR3 is TGCGCCAGCAGCTGGCGAACTAGCGGGGCCTACGAGCAGTACTTC. This gives the protein CASSWRTSGAYEQYF.

The CDR3 nucleotides read TGTGCCAGCAGTTTGGACAGGGAGAGGTATGGCTACACCTTC. Its protein is CASSLDRERYGYTF. This chain connects TRBV27 to TRBJ1-2; 8 bases are shared with TRBD1. Trimming cost V 3 bases and J 5 bases; bases outside gene matches: 5. The V gene's germline CDR1 is MNHEY and CDR2 SMNVEV (reference sequence). This CDR3 is 14 amino acids long.

Turning to this clonotype: The junction and the germline gene differ at one end; a read error may be behind it. The chain links TRBV24-1 to TRBJ2-1, with 9 bases aligning to TRBD1. CDR1 is KGHDR and CDR2 is SFDVKD in the germline V gene. This CDR3 has 15 residues. CDR3 DNA sequence: TGTGTCACCAGCCGACAGGGGGGGACTTTCAATGAGCAGTTCTTC. This gives the protein CVTSRQGGTFNEQFF.

This clonotype appeared many times. The rearrangement uses TRBV12-3 or TRBV12-4 and TRBJ1-2; tentative D call: TRBD1 (5 bases). The V and J ends lost 7 bases and 1 base respectively, with 16 bases between them. The CDR3 runs 15 residues. CDR3 region: CASTPRGGINYGYTF. DNA of the CDR3: TGTGCCAGCACCCCCCGGGGGGGGATTAACTATGGCTACACCTTC.

This chain joins TRBV5-1 and TRBJ1-1, with 7 bases identical to TRBD1. The CDR3 is 13 residues long. After removal of 2 bases from V and 5 bases from J, the junction contained 3 bases not matched to a gene. Germline V gene sequence: CDR1 SGHRS, CDR2 YFSETQ. The CDR3 here is CASSLTGVTEAFF. The CDR3 coding sequence is TGCGCCAGCAGCTTAACAGGGGTTACTGAAGCTTTCTTT. Together with reference TRBV5-1 and TRBJ1-1, the CDR3 gives the full variable domain: KAGVTQTPRYLIKTRGQQVTLSCSPISGHRSVSWYQQTPGQGLQFLFEYFSETQRNKGNFPGRFSGRQFSNSRSEMNVSTLELGDSALYLCASSLTGVTEAFFGQGTRLTVV.

The sample holds many counts of this clonotype. This rearrangement joins TRBV19 to TRBJ1-6; D gene uncertain. The V gene lost 5 bases and the J gene lost 9 bases, with 14 bases spanning the gap. Per the germline V gene, CDR1 is LNHDA and CDR2 is SQIVND (reference sequence). CDR3 size: 14 residues. The CDR3 is CASSPLGEPSPLHF. In DNA form, the CDR3 reads TGTGCCAGTAGTCCCCTCGGGGAGCCTTCACCCCTCCACTTT.

This chain connects TRBV2 to TRBJ2-1; perhaps D is TRBD1 or TRBD2 (5 bases each). Between the trimmed V and J ends, which lost 0 bases and 9 bases, there was a span of 24 bases. This CDR3 spans 18 amino acids. Germline loops: CDR1 SNHLY, CDR2 FYNNEI. CDR3 sequence (DNA): TGTGCCAGCAGTGAAGCTCAGGGTGATAGCCGGTTTGGAGGTGAGCAGTTCTTC. It specifies CASSEAQGDSRFGGEQFF.

This clonotype was counted at least ten times. The rearrangement links TRBV12-3 or TRBV12-4 to TRBJ1-1; D not resolved. The V end was cut by 9 bases, the J end by 5 bases, with 16 bases between. This CDR3 is 13 amino acids long. This CDR3 is CASVPRAGTEAFF. In DNA form, the CDR3 reads TGTGCCAGTGTCCCCCGGGCAGGAACTGAAGCTTTCTTT.

This clonotype was counted ten times or more. This chain connects TRBV6-5 to TRBJ1-6; maybe TRBD1 (5 bases). This CDR3 comprises 17 residues. V dropped 7 bases and J dropped 0 bases, with 16 bases sitting between them. Germline-derived CDR1 and CDR2 are MNHEY and SVGAGI. CDR3 sequence reads: CASKLGRGSSYNSPLHF. The CDR3 nucleotides read TGTGCCAGCAAGTTAGGCCGGGGGAGCTCCTATAATTCACCCCTCCACTTT.

This clonotype was counted ten times or more. The chain has TRBV29-1 and TRBJ2-7; D is possibly TRBD1 (6 bases). Germline CDR1 and CDR2: SQVTM and ANQGSEA. V was cut by 0 bases and J by 6 bases, with 12 bases left in between. This CDR3 contains 13 residues. CDR3 sequence reads: CSVEDDRFAEQYF. CDR3 coding DNA: TGCAGCGTTGAAGATGACAGGTTTGCCGAGCAGTACTTC.

This clonotype was observed at least ten times. The rearrangement links TRBV10-3 to TRBJ2-2, with D perhaps TRBD1 (6 bases). The CDR3 covers 14 residues. Germline CDR1 is ENHRY and CDR2 is SYGVKD. Trimming pared 2 bases from V and 9 bases from J, leaving 13 bases between. The chain's CDR3 is CAISEPTTGWELFF. CDR3 DNA: TGTGCCATCAGTGAGCCCACTACAGGGTGGGAGCTGTTTTTT.

This clonotype has only a few counts. The genes are TRBV5-1 and TRBJ2-2; a possible D gene is TRBD1 (5 bases). Trimming shortened V by 0 bases and J by 6 bases, and 12 bases separated the two germline ends. This CDR3 comprises 15 residues. CDR1 is SGHRS and CDR2 is YFSETQ in the germline V gene. The CDR3 here is CASSLDPGYSGELFF. Written as DNA, the CDR3 is TGCGCCAGCAGCTTGGACCCAGGGTACTCCGGGGAGCTGTTTTTT.

The V call is TRBV6-5, the J call TRBJ2-3; perhaps TRBD2 as D (7 bases). Germline V gives CDR1 MNHEY, CDR2 SVGAGI. The CDR3 is made up of 15 amino acids. Between the trimmed V and J ends, which lost 2 bases and 0 bases, there was a span of 9 bases. As DNA, the CDR3 is TGTGCCAGCAGTTACGGGGGGGCCAGCACAGATACGCAGTATTTT. The encoded protein is CASSYGGASTDTQYF.

This clonotype turned up a few times. The chain combines TRBV19 with TRBJ2-5; the D gene is possibly TRBD1 (8 bases). The CDR3 runs to 15 residues. Germline V gene lookup returns CDR1 LNHDA and CDR2 SQIVND (reference sequence). The ends were cut back, 3 bases at V and 4 bases at J, with 15 bases in the middle. CDR3 sequence reads: CASSIRQGRGETQYF. DNA for the CDR3: TGTGCCAGTAGTATCCGACAGGGGAGGGGAGAGACCCAGTACTTC.